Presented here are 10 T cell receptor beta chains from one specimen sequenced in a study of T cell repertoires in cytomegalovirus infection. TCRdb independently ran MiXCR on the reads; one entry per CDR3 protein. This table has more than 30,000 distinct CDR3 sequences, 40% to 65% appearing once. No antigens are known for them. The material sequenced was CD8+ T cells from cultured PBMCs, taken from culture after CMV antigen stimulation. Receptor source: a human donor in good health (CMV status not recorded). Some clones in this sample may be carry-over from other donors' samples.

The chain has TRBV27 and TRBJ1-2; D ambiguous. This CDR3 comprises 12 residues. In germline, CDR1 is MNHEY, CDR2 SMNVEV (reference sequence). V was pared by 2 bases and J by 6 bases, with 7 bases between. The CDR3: CASSLGGHGYTF. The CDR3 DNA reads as TGTGCCAGCAGTTTAGGCGGCCATGGCTACACCTTC.

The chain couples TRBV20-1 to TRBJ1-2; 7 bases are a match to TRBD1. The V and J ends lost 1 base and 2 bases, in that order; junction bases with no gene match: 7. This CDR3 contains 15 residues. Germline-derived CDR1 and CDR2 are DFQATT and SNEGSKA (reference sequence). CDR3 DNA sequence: TGCAGTGCTAGAGTGTTCGAGGGGGCCAACTATGGCTACACCTTC. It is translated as CSARVFEGANYGYTF.

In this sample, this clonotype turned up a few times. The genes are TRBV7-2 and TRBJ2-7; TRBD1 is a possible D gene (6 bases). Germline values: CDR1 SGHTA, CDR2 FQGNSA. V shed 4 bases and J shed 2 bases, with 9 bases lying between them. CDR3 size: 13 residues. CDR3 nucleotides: TGTGCCAGCAGCTCGGGACATACCTACGAGCAGTACTTC. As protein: CASSSGHTYEQYF.

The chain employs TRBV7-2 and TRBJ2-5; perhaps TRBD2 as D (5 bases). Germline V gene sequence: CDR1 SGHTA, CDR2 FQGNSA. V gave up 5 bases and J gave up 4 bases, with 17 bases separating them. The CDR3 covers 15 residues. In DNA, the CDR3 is TGTGCCAGCAGCCGGGATTACCCCCGAGGAGAGACCCAGTACTTC. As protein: CASSRDYPRGETQYF. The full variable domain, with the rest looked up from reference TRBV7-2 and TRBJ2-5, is GAGVSQSPSNKVTEKGKDVELRCDPISGHTALYWYRQSLGQGLEFLIYFQGNSAPDKSGLPSDRFSAERTGGSVSTLTIQRTQQEDSAVYLCASSRDYPRGETQYFGPGTRLLVL.

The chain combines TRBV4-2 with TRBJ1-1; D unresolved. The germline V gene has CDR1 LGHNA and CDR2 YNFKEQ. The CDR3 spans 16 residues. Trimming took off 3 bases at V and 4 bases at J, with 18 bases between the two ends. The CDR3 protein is CASSQTLLPSSTEAFF. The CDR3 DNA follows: TGTGCCAGCAGCCAGACGTTACTTCCTAGTAGCACTGAAGCTTTCTTT.

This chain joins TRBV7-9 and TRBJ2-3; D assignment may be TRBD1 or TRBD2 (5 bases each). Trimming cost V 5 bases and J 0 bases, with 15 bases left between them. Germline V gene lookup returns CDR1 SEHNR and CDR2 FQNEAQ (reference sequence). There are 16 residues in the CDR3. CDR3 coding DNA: TGTGCCAGCAGCACTTGGGGGTTTTCTAGCACAGATACGCAGTATTTT. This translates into CASSTWGFSSTDTQYF.

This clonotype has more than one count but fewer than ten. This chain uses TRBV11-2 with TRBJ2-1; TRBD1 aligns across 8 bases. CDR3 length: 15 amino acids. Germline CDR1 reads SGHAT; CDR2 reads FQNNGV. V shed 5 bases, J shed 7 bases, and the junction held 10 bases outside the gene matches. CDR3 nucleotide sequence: TGTGCCAGCAGCCCTCGACAGGGGAGAGAAAATGAGCAGTTCTTC. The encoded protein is CASSPRQGRENEQFF.

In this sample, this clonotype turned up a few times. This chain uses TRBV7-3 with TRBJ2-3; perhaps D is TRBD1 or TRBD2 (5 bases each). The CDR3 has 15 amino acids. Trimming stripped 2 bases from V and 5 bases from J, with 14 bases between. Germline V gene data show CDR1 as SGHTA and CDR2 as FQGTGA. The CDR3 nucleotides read TGTGCCAGCAGCTTAGGAGAGACGAGGGGAGATACGCAGTATTTT. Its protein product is CASSLGETRGDTQYF.

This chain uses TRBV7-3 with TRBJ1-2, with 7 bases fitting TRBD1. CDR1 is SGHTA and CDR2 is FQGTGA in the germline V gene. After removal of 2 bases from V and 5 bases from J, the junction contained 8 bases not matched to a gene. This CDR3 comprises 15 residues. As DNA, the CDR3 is TGTGCCAGCAGCTTATCCGGGACAGCCCCTTATGGCTACACCTTC. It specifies CASSLSGTAPYGYTF.

CDR3 region: CASSFSHGSPLHF. In DNA form, the CDR3 reads TGTGCCAGCAGTTTCTCTCACGGCTCACCCCTCCACTTT. J is TRBJ1-6 and V is TRBV27; D is unresolved. This CDR3 is built from 13 residues. Trimming cost V 3 bases and J 10 bases, with 10 bases left between them. Germline V lookup: CDR1 MNHEY, CDR2 SMNVEV (reference sequence).